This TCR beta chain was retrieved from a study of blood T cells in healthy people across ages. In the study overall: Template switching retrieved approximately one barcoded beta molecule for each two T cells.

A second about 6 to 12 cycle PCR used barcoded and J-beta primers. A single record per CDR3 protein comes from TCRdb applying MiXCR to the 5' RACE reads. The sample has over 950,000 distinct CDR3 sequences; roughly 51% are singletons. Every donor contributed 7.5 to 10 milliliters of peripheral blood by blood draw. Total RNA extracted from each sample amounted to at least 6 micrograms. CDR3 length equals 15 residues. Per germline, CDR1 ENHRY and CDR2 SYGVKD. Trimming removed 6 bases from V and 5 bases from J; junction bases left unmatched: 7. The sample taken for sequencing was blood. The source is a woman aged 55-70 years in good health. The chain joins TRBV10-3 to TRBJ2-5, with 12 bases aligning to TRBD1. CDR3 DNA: TGTGCCATCAGGACCGGGACAGGGGGCGCGGAGACCCAGTACTTC. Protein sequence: CAIRTGTGGAETQYF.